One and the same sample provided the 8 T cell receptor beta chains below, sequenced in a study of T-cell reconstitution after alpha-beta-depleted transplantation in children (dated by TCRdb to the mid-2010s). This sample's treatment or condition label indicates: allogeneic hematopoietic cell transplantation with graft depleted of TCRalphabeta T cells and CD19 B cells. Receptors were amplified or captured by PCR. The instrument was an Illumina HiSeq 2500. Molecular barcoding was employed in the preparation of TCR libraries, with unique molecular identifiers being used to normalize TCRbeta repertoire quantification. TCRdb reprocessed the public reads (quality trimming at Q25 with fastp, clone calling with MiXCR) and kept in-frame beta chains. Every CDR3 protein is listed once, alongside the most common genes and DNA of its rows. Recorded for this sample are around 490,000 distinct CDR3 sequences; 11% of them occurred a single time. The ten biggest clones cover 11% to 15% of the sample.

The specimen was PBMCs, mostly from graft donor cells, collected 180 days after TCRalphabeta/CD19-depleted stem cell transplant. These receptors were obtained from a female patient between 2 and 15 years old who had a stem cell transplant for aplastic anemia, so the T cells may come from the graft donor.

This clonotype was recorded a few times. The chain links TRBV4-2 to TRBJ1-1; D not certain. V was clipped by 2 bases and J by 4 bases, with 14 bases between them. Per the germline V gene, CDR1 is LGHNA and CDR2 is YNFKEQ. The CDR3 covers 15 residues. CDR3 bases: TGTGCCAGCAGCCAACCCCCCCCGGAGGTCACTGAAGCTTTCTTT. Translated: CASSQPPPEVTEAFF.

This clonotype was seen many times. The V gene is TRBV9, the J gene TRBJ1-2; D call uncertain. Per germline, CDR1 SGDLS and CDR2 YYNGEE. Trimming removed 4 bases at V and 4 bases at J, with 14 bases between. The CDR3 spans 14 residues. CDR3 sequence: CASSRVGGPYGYTF. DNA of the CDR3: TGTGCCAGCAGCCGTGTTGGAGGGCCCTATGGCTACACCTTC.

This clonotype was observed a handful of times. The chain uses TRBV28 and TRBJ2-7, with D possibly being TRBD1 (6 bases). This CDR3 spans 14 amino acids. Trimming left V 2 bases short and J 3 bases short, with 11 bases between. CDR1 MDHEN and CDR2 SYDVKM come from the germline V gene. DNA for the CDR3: TGTGCCAGCAGTTTAGAAGGGGGTTTCTACGAGCAGTACTTC. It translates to CASSLEGGFYEQYF.

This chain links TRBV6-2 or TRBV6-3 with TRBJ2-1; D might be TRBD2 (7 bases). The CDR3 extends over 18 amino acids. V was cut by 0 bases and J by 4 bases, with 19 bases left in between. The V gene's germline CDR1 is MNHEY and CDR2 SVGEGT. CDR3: CASSYSNQRDISYNEQFF. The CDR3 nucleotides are TGTGCCAGCAGTTACTCGAACCAGCGGGACATCTCGTACAATGAGCAGTTCTTC.

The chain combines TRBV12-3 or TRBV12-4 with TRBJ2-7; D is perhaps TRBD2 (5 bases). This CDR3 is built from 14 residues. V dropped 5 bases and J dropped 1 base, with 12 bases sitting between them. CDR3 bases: TGTGCCAGCAGTGCCCCCGGCGGGTCCTACGAGCAGTACTTC. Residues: CASSAPGGSYEQYF.

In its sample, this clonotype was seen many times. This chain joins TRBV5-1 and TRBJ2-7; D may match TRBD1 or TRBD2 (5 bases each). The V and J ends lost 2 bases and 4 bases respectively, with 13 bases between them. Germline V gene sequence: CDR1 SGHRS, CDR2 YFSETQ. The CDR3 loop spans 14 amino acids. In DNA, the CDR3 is TGCGCCAGCAGCTTACGTGAAGGGGAGTACGAGCAGTACGTC. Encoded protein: CASSLREGEYEQYV.

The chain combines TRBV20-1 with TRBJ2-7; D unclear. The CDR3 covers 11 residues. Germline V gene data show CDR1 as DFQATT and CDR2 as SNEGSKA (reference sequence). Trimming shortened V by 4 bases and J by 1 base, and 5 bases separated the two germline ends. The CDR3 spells CSATLSYEQYF. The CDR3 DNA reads TGCAGTGCTACCCTTTCCTACGAGCAGTACTTC.

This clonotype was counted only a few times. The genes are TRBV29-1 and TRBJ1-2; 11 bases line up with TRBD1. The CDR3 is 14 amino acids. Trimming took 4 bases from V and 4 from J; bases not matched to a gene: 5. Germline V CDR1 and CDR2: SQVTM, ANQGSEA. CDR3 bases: TGCAGCGTTGTTTTAGGACAGGGGGCCTATGGCTACACCTTC. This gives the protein CSVVLGQGAYGYTF. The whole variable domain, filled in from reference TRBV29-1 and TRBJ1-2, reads SAVISQKPSRDICQRGTSLTIQCQVDSQVTMMFWYRQQPGQSLTLIATANQGSEATYESGFVIDKFPISRPNLTFSTLTVSNMSPEDSSIYLCSVVLGQGAYGYTFGSGTRLTVV.